Included here is one T cell receptor beta chain sequence, with context. This entry is derived from a study of blood T cell repertoires in COVID-19. Study in general: COVID-19 samples from acute and convalescent phases originated in the United States, Italy and Spain. PBMCs, B-cell-depleted T cells, or T cells provided the cDNA or gDNA that made up the material.

The junction had 6 bases not matched to a gene; V was cut back by 0 bases and J by 4 bases. The CDR3 covers 17 residues. Germline CDR1 reads LGHNA; CDR2 reads YNFKEQ. Original handling: Researchers report that nucleated cell counts were estimated from reference gene primer amplification. TCRdb keeps only in-frame clones here, not all; method: immunoSEQ multiplex PCR. V and J calls and clone size are those listed in that table; D and trimming were worked out from the DNA. Of about 81,000 clones in the sample, 91% were seen once. J is TRBJ2-2 and V is TRBV4-2; 9 nucleotides line up with TRBD2. The sequence was obtained from a woman in her forties or fifties in a cohort sampled during active COVID-19. Specimen: peripheral blood. CDR3 loop: CASSQEGGLAPTGELFF. DNA of the CDR3: TGTGCCAGCAGCCAAGAAGGGGGACTAGCTCCCACCGGGGAGCTGTTTTTT.